Below, 6 T cell receptor beta chains from the same sample are listed, as sequenced in a study of T cell changes during pregnancy in multiple sclerosis. TCRdb's table, derived via immunoSEQ multiplex PCR, lists solely in-frame clones and lacks some. The sample has 40,000 to 55,000 clones; around 90% are singletons. The input for sequencing was peripheral blood, taken in the second trimester of pregnancy. These receptors all stem from a female donor in good health, enrolled as a control in a pregnancy study.

This chain connects TRBV30 to TRBJ2-3; possibly TRBD2 for D (7 bases). Germline V gene lookup returns CDR1 GTSNPN and CDR2 SVGIG (reference sequence). V lost 3 bases, J lost 2 bases, and 12 bases lay in between. This CDR3 spans 14 amino acids. CDR3 amino acids: CAWSRGAPTDTQYF. The CDR3 DNA sequence: TGTGCCTGGAGCCGGGGGGCACCCACAGATACGCAGTATTTT.

The chain carries TRBV4-3 and TRBJ2-1; D may be TRBD1 (5 bases). The V gene lost 0 bases and the J gene lost 1 base, with 16 bases spanning the gap. CDR3 length equals 18 residues. CDR1 LGHNA and CDR2 YSLEER come from the germline V gene. The CDR3 coding sequence is TGCGCCAGCAGCCAAGATGAGCACAGGCCCCTATCCTACAATGAGCAGTTCTTC. Its protein is CASSQDEHRPLSYNEQFF.

The V and J genes are TRBV7-2 and TRBJ2-1; 10 nucleotides line up with TRBD2. The ends lost 5 bases at V and 2 bases at J; junction bases unmatched: 3. This CDR3 has 15 amino acids. In germline, CDR1 is SGHTA, CDR2 FQGNSA. CDR3 sequence reads: CASSPGLATYNEQFF. DNA for the CDR3: TGTGCCAGCAGCCCGGGACTAGCGACCTACAATGAGCAGTTCTTC. The variable domain in full, with the rest retrieved from reference TRBV7-2 and TRBJ2-1, is GAGVSQSPSNKVTEKGKDVELRCDPISGHTALYWYRQSLGQGLEFLIYFQGNSAPDKSGLPSDRFSAERTGGSVSTLTIQRTQQEDSAVYLCASSPGLATYNEQFFGPGTRLTVL.

The V call is TRBV18, the J call TRBJ1-4; 10 positions agree with TRBD1. The junction had 3 bases not matched to a gene; V was cut back by 6 bases and J by 5 bases. The CDR3 runs to 14 residues. Germline V gene sequence: CDR1 KGHSH, CDR2 LQKENI. The CDR3 region has the DNA TGTGCCAGCTCTCTGGACAGGGGGAATGAAAAACTGTTTTTT. Protein: CASSLDRGNEKLFF.

This chain joins TRBV30 and TRBJ2-7; a possible D gene is TRBD1 (5 bases). Trimming took 0 bases from V and 1 from J, leaving 10 bases between them. The germline CDR1 and CDR2 sequences are GTSNPN and SVGIG (reference sequence). The CDR3 contains 14 residues. CDR3 sequence (DNA): TGTGCCTGGAGTGTAGGTGGGGCTTCCTACGAGCAGTACTTC. This codes for CAWSVGGASYEQYF.

In its sample, this clone was seen once. The gene calls are TRBV29-1 and TRBJ2-7; TRBD1 matches 10 bases. The CDR3 runs 12 residues. Looked up from germline, CDR1 is SQVTM and CDR2 is ANQGSEA. V trimming: 6 bases; J trimming: 5 bases; junction bases outside the gene matches: 4. CDR3 region: CSVRQGANEQYF. CDR3 coding DNA: TGCAGCGTAAGACAGGGGGCGAACGAGCAGTACTTC.